This T cell receptor (beta chain) was captured by sequencing in a study of tumor-infiltrating lymphocytes in primary liver carcinoma (dated by TCRdb to about 2017). About the investigation overall: Hepatocellular carcinoma (four) or combined HCC and intrahepatic cholangiocarcinoma (one) was present in the five patients, who were three men and two women aged 30 to 69 years. A total of 35 or so specimens from 5 patients underwent TCRbeta repertoire sequencing, comprising approximately 25 tumor regions, 5 adjacent noncancerous liver tissues and 5 peripheral blood samples. Tumors of the five patients were stage T1-T3 N0M0 with maximum diameters of 4.2 to 10 cm. Each sample produced about 3.5 to 8 million productive TCRbeta reads, and read depth showed no significant difference between tissue types. Technical replicate repertoires showed high reproducibility, with mean shared-clone rates roughly 0.89 and correlation coefficients above 0.95. For each liver tumor, the study sampled five regions along with adjacent normal tissue and blood, and applied TCRbeta repertoire sequencing, expression microarrays and whole-exome sequencing. To link TCRbeta repertoire diversity to the local molecular phenotype, the approximately 23 tumor region samples were profiled with Agilent mRNA microarrays. Findings and caveats that apply to the study as a whole: The study included only four or five patients, and the authors note findings should be validated in a larger study. Pairs of tumor regions showed greater repertoire overlap (mean approximately 35%) than tumor-adjacent pairs (17%) or tumor-blood pairs (roughly 15%), which is consistent with antigen-driven expansion. Only about 7-24% of top clones were present in all five regions of a tumor, suggesting spatial heterogeneity of tumor-infiltrating T cells. The top 250 clones accounted for a significantly greater share of the repertoire in tumors than in blood (p = 0.039). Because the samples were bulk and unsorted, CD4+ and CD8+ T cell repertoires could not be compared. Only the TCR beta chain was sequenced, so true repertoire diversity is likely underestimated because unpaired alpha chains were not captured.

CDR1 MGHRA and CDR2 YSYEKL were looked up in the germline V gene. Inclusive of the bounding cysteine and phenylalanine, the CDR3 is 15 residues long. The only DNA kept is the CDR3, 45 bases in frame from the first base. With respect to this clonotype: There is no known antigen for this receptor. Germline is not matched at one junction end, which may reflect a read error.

Starting from about 500 ng total RNA, TCRbeta-specific cDNA was produced by reverse transcription with a constant-region primer and ProtoScript II reverse transcriptase. TCRbeta libraries were built with three nested multiplex PCR rounds, a slightly modified ARM-PCR procedure. Each of the first two PCR rounds ran for about 10 cycles using multiplex TRBV1-TRBV30 forward primers together with a Cbeta reverse primer. Sample barcodes and Illumina adapters were added in a final 25-cycle PCR with Deep VentR polymerase. Before sequencing, amplicons of 200-500 bp were gel-purified using a QIAquick gel extraction kit. TCRbeta amplicons were sequenced on an Illumina HiSeq 2500 with 250-bp paired-end reads. As for the original processing: Trimmomatic v0.33 was used to quality-trim the reads, and FLASH v1.2.11 was used to merge paired reads so that full CDR3 sequences could be recovered. MiGEC v1.2.1b assigned V, D and J germline segments to the rearranged TCRbeta sequences. VDJtools v1.0.0 computed clonotype statistics and Shannon-Wiener diversity indices. To reduce sampling bias, subsequent analyses other than the diversity analysis used only the 250 most abundant clonotypes in each sample. TCRdb handled the public reads itself, with Q25 trimming in fastp and clone calling in MiXCR, and kept productive beta chains. Each CDR3 protein appears once, grouped with its most common genes and DNA. The V and J calls were not made by the authors but by TCRdb's processing. For this sample there are 95,000 to 100,000 distinct CDR3 sequences; around 71% appear just once. The ten largest clones add up to approximately 12% of the sample.

Without any cell sorting, total RNA and DNA were extracted together from around 20-30 mg of bulk tissue using the AllPrep DNA/RNA mini kit. Between November 2015 and early 2016, a handful of patients in China with histopathologically diagnosed primary liver carcinoma had surgical resection. Chronic HBV infection was present in the patients, and the patients were treatment-naive at sampling. Five spatially separated regions were sampled per tumor: superior, inferior, left-lateral and right-lateral poles, plus the tumor centre. Histological examination found more than 75% viable tumor cells in every tumor sample. Each fresh piece of tumor and adjacent tissue was cut in two, with one half stored in RNAlater at -80 degrees C and the other half sent for histology.

The chain uses TRBV4-1 and TRBJ2-7; no D gene call is confident. The sequencing sample was made of liver tumor tissue from sampling region 2. The cell subset or site label here, explained by the study, means: tumor region T2, inferior pole. The source is a woman aged 55-75 years with primary liver carcinoma and hepatitis B virus infection. The CDR3 has the sequence CASSQEAVSSYEQYF. The DNA sequence is as follows: TGTGCCAGCAGCCAAGAGGCGGTAAGCTCCTACGAGCAGTACTTC.